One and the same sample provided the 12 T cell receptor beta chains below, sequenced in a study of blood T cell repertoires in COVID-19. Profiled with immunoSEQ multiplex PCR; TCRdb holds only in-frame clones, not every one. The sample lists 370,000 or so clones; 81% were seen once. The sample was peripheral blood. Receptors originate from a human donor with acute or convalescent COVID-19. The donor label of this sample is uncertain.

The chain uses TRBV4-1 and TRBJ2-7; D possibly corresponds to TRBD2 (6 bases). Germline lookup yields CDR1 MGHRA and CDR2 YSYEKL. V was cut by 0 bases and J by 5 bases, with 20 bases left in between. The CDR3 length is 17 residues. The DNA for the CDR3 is TGCGCCAGCAGCCAAGATCTATCGACTAGGACCAATCACGAGCAGTACTTC. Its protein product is CASSQDLSTRTNHEQYF.

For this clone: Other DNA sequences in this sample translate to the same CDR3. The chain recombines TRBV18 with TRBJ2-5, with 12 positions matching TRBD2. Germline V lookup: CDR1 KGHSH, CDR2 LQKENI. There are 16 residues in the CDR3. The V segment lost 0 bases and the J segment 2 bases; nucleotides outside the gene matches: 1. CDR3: CASSPPTSGGQETQYF. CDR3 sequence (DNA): TGTGCCAGCTCACCACCGACTAGCGGGGGTCAAGAGACCCAGTACTTC.

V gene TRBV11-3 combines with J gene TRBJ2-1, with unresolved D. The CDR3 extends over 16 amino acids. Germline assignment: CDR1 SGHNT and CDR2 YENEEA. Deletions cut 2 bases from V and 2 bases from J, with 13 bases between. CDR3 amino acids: CASSLPRVEPYNEQFF. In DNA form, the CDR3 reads TGTGCCAGCAGCTTACCTCGGGTAGAACCCTACAATGAGCAGTTCTTC.

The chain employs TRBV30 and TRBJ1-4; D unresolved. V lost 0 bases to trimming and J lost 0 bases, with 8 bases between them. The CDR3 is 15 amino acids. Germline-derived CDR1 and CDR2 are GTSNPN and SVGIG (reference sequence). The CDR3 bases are TGTGCCTGGAGTGTACTAGGGTCAACTAATGAAAAACTGTTTTTT. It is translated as CAWSVLGSTNEKLFF.

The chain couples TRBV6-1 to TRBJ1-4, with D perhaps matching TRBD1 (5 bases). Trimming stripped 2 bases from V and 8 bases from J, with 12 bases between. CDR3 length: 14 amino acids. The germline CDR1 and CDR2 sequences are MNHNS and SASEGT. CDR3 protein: CASSEIQGREKLFF. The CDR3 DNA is TGTGCCAGCAGTGAAATCCAGGGCCGAGAAAAACTGTTTTTT.

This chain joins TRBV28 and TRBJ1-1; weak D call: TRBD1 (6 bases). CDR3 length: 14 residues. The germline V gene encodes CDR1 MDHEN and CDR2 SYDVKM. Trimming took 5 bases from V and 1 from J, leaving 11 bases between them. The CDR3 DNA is TGTGCCAGCAGTGTTGGGACACCGAACACTGAAGCTTTCTTT. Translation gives CASSVGTPNTEAFF.

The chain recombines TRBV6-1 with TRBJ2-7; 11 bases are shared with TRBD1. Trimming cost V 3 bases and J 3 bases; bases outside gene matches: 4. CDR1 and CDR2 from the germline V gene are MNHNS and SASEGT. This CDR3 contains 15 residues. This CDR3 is CASSEWTGGGYEQYF. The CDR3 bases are TGTGCCAGCAGTGAGTGGACAGGGGGCGGCTACGAGCAGTACTTC.

The CDR3 spells CASNRTPQETQYF. The CDR3 DNA reads as TGCGCCAGCAACCGGACTCCACAAGAGACCCAGTACTTC. The chain uses TRBV10-2 and TRBJ2-5; D possibly corresponds to TRBD2 (5 bases). Deletions cut 7 bases from V and 2 bases from J, with 11 bases between. The germline CDR1 and CDR2 sequences are WSHSY and SAAADI. The CDR3 has 13 amino acids.

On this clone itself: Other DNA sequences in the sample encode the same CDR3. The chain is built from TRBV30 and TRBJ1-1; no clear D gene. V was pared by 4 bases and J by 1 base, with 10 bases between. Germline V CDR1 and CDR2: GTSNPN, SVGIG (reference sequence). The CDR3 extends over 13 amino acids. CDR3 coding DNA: TGTGCCTGGAACCGGGTGAAGAACACTGAAGCTTTCTTT. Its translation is CAWNRVKNTEAFF.

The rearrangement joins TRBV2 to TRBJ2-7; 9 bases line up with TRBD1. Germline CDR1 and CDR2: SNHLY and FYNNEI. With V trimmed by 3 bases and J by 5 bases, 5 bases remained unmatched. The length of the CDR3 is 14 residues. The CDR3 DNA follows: TGTGCCAGCAGTGATGAGGGGACAGGGAACGAGCAGTACTTC. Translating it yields CASSDEGTGNEQYF.

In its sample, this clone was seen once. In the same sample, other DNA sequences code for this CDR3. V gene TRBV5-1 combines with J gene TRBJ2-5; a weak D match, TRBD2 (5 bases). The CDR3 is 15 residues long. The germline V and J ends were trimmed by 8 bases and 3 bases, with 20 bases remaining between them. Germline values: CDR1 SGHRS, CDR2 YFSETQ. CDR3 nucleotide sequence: TGCGCCAGTAGCCCGGGGTTATTATCGGAAGAGACCCAGTACTTC. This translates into CASSPGLLSEETQYF.

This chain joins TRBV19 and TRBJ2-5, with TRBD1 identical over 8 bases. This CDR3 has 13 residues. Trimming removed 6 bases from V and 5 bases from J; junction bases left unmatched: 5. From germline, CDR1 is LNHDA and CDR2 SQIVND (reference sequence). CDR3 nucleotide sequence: TGTGCCAGTAGCGACAGGGGTAGGGAGACCCAGTACTTC. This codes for CASSDRGRETQYF.